The sequence of this TCR beta chain was determined in a study of T cell responses to AZD1222 COVID-19 vaccine. Study-level points and caveats: Two doses of AZD1222 preceded a rise in Spike-specific TCR breadth and depth.

J was trimmed by 5 bases and V by 3 bases; bases with no gene match: 15. This CDR3 contains 16 residues. Germline V lookup: CDR1 DFQATT, CDR2 SNEGSKA (reference sequence). TCRdb keeps only in-frame clones here, not all; method: immunoSEQ multiplex PCR. The sample has over 75,000 clones, 80% to 90% seen once. With respect to this clone: The antigen remains unidentified.

Investigators merged groups given second doses at roughly 4 or roughly 12 weeks. The genes are TRBV20-1 and TRBJ1-1, with 7 bases fitting TRBD1. Sequencing used peripheral blood, obtained 28 days after the second AZD1222 dose. The clonotype comes from an adult who received the AZD1222 COVID-19 vaccine. The chain's CDR3 is CSASDVGRTGMTEAFF. In DNA form, the CDR3 reads TGCAGTGCTAGTGACGTGGGCAGGACAGGCATGACTGAAGCTTTCTTT.